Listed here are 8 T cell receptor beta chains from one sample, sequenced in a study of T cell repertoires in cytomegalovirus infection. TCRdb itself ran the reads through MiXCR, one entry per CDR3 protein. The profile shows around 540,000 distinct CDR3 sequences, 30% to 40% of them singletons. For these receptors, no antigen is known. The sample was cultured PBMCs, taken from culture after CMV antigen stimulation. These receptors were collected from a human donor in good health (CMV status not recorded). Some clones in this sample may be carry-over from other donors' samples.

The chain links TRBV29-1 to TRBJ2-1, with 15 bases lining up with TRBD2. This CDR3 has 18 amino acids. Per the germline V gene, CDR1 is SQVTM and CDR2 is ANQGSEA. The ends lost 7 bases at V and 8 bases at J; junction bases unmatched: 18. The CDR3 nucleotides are TGCAGCGCTAAGGCACTACGGACTAGCGGGAGGGCCCTTCATGAGCAGTTCTTC. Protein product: CSAKALRTSGRALHEQFF.

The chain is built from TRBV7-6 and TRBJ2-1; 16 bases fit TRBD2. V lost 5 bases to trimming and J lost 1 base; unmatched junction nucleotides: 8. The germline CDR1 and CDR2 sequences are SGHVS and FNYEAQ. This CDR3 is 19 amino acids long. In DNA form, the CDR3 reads TGTGCCAGCAGCGAAGTCCCGGGACTAGCGGGGGGGTCCTACAATGAGCAGTTCTTC. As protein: CASSEVPGLAGGSYNEQFF.

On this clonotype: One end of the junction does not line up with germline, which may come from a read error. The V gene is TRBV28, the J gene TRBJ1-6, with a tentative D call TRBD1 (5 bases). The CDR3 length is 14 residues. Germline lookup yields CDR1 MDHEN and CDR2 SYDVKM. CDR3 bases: TGTGCCAGCGGAGGGACGGTTGATAATCCACCCCTCCACTTT. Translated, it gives CASGGTVDNPPLHF.

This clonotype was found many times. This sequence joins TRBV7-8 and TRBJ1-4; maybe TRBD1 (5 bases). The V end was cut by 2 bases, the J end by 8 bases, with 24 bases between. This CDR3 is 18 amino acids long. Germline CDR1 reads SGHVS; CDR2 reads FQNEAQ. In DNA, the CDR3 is TGTGCCAGCAGCTTACAGGGTTCAGTGGGGGTTCGAACGGAAAAACTGTTTTTT. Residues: CASSLQGSVGVRTEKLFF. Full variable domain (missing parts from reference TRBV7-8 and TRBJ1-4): GAGVSQSPRYKVAKRGQDVALRCDPISGHVSLFWYQQALGQGPEFLTYFQNEAQLDKSGLPSDRFFAERPEGSVSTLKIQRTQQEDSAVYLCASSLQGSVGVRTEKLFFGSGTQLSVL.

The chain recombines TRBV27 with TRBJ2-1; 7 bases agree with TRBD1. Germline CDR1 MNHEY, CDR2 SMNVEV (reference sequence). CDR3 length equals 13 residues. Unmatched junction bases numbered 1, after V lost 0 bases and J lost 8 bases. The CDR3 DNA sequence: TGTGCCAGCAGTTTATCGGGACAGCATGAGCAGTTCTTC. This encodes CASSLSGQHEQFF.

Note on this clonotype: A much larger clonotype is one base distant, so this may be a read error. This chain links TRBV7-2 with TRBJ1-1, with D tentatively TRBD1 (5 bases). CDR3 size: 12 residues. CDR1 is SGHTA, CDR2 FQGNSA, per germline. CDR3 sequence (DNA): TGTGCCAGCAGACCAGGGAACACTGAAGATTTCTTT. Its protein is CASRPGNTEDFF.

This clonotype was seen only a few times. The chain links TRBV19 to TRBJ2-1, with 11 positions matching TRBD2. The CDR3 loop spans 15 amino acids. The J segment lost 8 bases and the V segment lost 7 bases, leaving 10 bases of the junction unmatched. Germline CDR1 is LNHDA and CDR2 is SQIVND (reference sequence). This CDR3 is CASKLGLAATDEQFF. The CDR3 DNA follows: TGTGCCAGTAAACTGGGACTAGCGGCCACCGATGAGCAGTTCTTC. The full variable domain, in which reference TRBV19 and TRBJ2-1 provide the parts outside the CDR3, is DGGITQSPKYLFRKEGQNVTLSCEQNLNHDAMYWYRQDPGQGLRLIYYSQIVNDFQKGDIAEGYSVSREKKESFPLTVTSAQKNPTAFYLCASKLGLAATDEQFFGPGTRLTVL.

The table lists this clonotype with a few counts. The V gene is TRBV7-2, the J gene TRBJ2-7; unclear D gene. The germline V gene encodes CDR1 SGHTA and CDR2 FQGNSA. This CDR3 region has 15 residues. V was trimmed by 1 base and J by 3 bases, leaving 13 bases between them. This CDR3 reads CASSLGLDTYYEQYV. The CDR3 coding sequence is TGTGCCAGCAGCTTAGGCCTAGATACTTACTACGAGCAGTACGTC.